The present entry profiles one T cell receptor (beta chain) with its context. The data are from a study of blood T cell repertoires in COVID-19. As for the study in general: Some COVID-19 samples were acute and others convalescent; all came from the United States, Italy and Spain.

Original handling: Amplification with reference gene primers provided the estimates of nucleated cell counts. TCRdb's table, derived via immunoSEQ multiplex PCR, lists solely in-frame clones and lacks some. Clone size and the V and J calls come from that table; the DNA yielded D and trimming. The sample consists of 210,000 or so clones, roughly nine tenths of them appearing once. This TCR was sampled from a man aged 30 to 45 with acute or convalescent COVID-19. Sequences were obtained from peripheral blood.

CDR3 DNA: TGTGCCAGCAGCTTAGATCGGGTTAGCGGGGGAAAGCAGTTCTTC. Protein sequence: CASSLDRVSGGKQFF. The chain carries TRBV11-3 and TRBJ2-1, with 9 bases matching TRBD2. V gave up 0 bases and J gave up 11 bases; unmatched junction bases: 8. Germline V gene lookup returns CDR1 SGHNT and CDR2 YENEEA. CDR3 length: 15 residues.